The sequence of this TCR beta chain was determined in a study of cytomegalovirus exposure and HLA in healthy donors. Whole-study results and caveats: Later analysis identified about 17,000 TCR beta sequences associated with HLA alleles, using a false discovery rate threshold of 0.05.

Germline V gene sequence: CDR1 KGHSH, CDR2 LQKENI. CDR3 length: 17 residues. V lost 4 bases to trimming and J lost 3 bases; unmatched junction nucleotides: 4. Primers: 60 Vbeta forward and 13 Jbeta reverse. The data were produced by immunoSEQ multiplex PCR, yet TCRdb's version contains in-frame clones alone and is incomplete. Among roughly 120,000 clones listed, around 77% were seen once. About this clone: The antigen is not known.

The TCR originated in a woman aged 25 to 45 in good health and CMV-seropositive. The chain carries TRBV18 and TRBJ2-6, with 12 bases lining up with TRBD2. The source material was PBMCs. The CDR3 loop is CASSQTSGSVGANVLTF. DNA of the CDR3: TGTGCCAGCTCACAGACTAGCGGGAGTGTTGGGGCCAACGTCCTGACTTTC.